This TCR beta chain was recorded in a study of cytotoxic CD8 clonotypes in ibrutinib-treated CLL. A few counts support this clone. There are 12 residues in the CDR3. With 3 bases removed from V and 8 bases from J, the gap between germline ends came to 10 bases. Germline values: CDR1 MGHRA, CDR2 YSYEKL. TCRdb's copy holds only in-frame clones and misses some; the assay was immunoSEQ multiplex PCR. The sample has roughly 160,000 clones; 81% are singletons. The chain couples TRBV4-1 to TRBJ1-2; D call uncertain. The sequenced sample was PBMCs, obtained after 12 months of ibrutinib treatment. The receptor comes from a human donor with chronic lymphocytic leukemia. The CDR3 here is CASSQDGRGYTF. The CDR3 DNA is TGCGCCAGCAGCCAGGATGGACGCGGCTACACCTTC.